The 14 T cell receptor beta chains listed next were all sequenced from one sample in a study of shared clonotypes between healthy human individuals. Measured with immunoSEQ multiplex PCR; TCRdb has only the in-frame clones, and not every one. The sample includes approximately 1,000,000 clones, around 77% of them seen just once. The sequencing input was memory CD4+ T cells from PBMCs. The subset is: CD45RA-negative fraction. These receptors all stem from a man between 18 and 35 years old in good health. Some clones in this sample may be carry-over from other donors' samples.

J is TRBJ1-2 and V is TRBV5-1, with TRBD1 matching 9 bases. In germline, CDR1 is SGHRS, CDR2 YFSETQ. The V segment lost 7 bases and the J segment 5 bases; nucleotides outside the gene matches: 6. The CDR3 totals 13 residues. CDR3 sequence reads: CASSRDRAYGYTF. CDR3 nucleotide sequence: TGCGCCAGCTCCCGGGACAGGGCATATGGCTACACCTTC. Complete variable domain (other parts from reference TRBV5-1 and TRBJ1-2): KAGVTQTPRYLIKTRGQQVTLSCSPISGHRSVSWYQQTPGQGLQFLFEYFSETQRNKGNFPGRFSGRQFSNSRSEMNVSTLELGDSALYLCASSRDRAYGYTFGSGTRLTVV.

As concerns this clone: Additional DNA sequences in this sample encode the identical CDR3. V gene TRBV10-3 combines with J gene TRBJ1-3; 7 nucleotides match TRBD1. V shed 6 bases, J shed 2 bases, and the junction held 1 base outside the gene matches. Germline loops: CDR1 ENHRY, CDR2 SYGVKD. This CDR3 has 13 residues. CDR3 bases: TGTGCCATCAGCGGGACAGCTGGAAACACCATATATTTT. Translating it yields CAISGTAGNTIYF.

This chain links TRBV7-6 with TRBJ2-7; TRBD2 aligns across 10 bases. J lost 7 bases, V lost 4 bases, and 16 bases had no gene match. CDR1 is SGHVS, CDR2 FNYEAQ, per germline. The CDR3 length is 17 residues. Here the CDR3 DNA reads TGTGCCAGCAGCTCGCCTCAAAAGAGCGGGAGGGAGAGTGAGCAGTACTTC. It specifies CASSSPQKSGRESEQYF.

The CDR3 loop is CASSPPPRLAGRYEQYF. In nucleotides, the CDR3 is TGTGCCAGCAGCCCTCCCCCTCGACTAGCGGGACGCTACGAGCAGTACTTC. The chain recombines TRBV28 with TRBJ2-5; 11 bases map to TRBD2. The end of the DNA aligns better with TRBJ2-7, so the J call may be wrong. CDR1 and CDR2 (germline): MDHEN, SYDVKM. The CDR3 has 17 residues.

V is TRBV27 and J is TRBJ2-5; TRBD1 is a possible D gene (6 bases). The V gene lost 5 bases and the J gene lost 5 bases, with 12 bases spanning the gap. CDR3 length: 13 residues. Per the germline V gene, CDR1 is MNHEY and CDR2 is SMNVEV (reference sequence). The CDR3 protein is CASSPRDTETQYF. Here the CDR3 DNA reads TGTGCCAGCAGTCCCCGGGACACCGAGACCCAGTACTTC.

The chain couples TRBV5-1 to TRBJ2-3; D not resolved. The CDR3 runs to 15 residues. Trimming took off 2 bases at V and 0 bases at J, with 10 bases between the two ends. Germline CDR1 and CDR2: SGHRS and YFSETQ. This CDR3 is CASSFNPTSTDTQYF. The CDR3 bases are TGCGCCAGCAGCTTCAATCCGACGAGCACAGATACGCAGTATTTT. Filled out from reference TRBV5-1 and TRBJ2-3, the complete variable domain reads KAGVTQTPRYLIKTRGQQVTLSCSPISGHRSVSWYQQTPGQGLQFLFEYFSETQRNKGNFPGRFSGRQFSNSRSEMNVSTLELGDSALYLCASSFNPTSTDTQYFGPGTRLTVL.

The chain links TRBV6-4 to TRBJ2-1; TRBD2 matches at 7 bases. The CDR3 consists of 16 residues. Germline CDR1 MRHNA, CDR2 SNTAGT. With V trimmed by 0 bases and J by 5 bases, 7 bases remained unmatched. The CDR3 sequence: CASSDSLRGTHNEQFF. In nucleotides, the CDR3 is TGTGCCAGCAGTGACTCTCTGCGGGGGACCCACAATGAGCAGTTCTTC.

Note on this clone: This sample includes further DNA sequences coding for the same CDR3. This chain joins TRBV6-4 and TRBJ1-1, with D unclear. CDR1 and CDR2 (germline): MRHNA, SNTAGT. Trimming left V 5 bases short and J 1 base short, with 8 bases between. CDR3 length equals 13 residues. The CDR3 is CASSSRENTEAFF. The CDR3 DNA is TGTGCCAGCAGTAGTAGAGAGAACACTGAAGCTTTCTTT.

J is TRBJ2-7 and V is TRBV30, with TRBD1 identical over 8 bases. This CDR3 has 13 residues. The germline V gene has CDR1 GTSNPN and CDR2 SVGIG (reference sequence). The V gene end was trimmed by 0 bases and the J gene end by 5 bases; junction bases not matched to a gene: 3. CDR3: CAWSVSQGDEQYF. CDR3 nucleotides: TGTGCCTGGAGTGTTTCACAGGGGGACGAGCAGTACTTC.

This clone has more than one count but fewer than ten. V usage is TRBV14 and J usage is TRBJ2-7; TRBD2 aligns across 13 bases. Germline V gene lookup returns CDR1 SGHDN and CDR2 FVKESK. The CDR3 runs to 17 residues. Trimming took 1 base from V and 0 from J; bases not matched to a gene: 3. The CDR3 spells CASSQGGLAGSSYEQYF. The CDR3 bases are TGTGCCAGCAGCCAAGGGGGACTAGCGGGGAGCTCCTACGAGCAGTACTTC.

The chain links TRBV5-4 to TRBJ2-1; possible D gene TRBD2, 5 bases. Germline CDR1 is SGHNT and CDR2 is YYREEE (reference sequence). This CDR3 spans 16 amino acids. V was clipped by 4 bases and J by 3 bases, with 17 bases between them. CDR3 in DNA: TGTGCCAGCAGCCCGGGAACGCCCGGAAACTACAATGAGCAGTTCTTC. It is translated as CASSPGTPGNYNEQFF.

This chain joins TRBV4-1 and TRBJ1-5, with D perhaps matching TRBD1 (6 bases). This CDR3 has 15 residues. Germline V CDR1 and CDR2: MGHRA, YSYEKL. Trimming removed 0 bases from V and 6 bases from J, with 12 bases in between. The CDR3 is CASSQDRAGAQPQHF. Here the CDR3 DNA reads TGCGCCAGCAGCCAAGATAGGGCAGGGGCTCAGCCCCAGCATTTT.

About this clone: The same CDR3 is also encoded by other DNA sequences in this sample. The rearrangement uses TRBV28 and TRBJ2-3; D is undetermined. The CDR3 loop spans 12 amino acids. The germline gives CDR1 MDHEN, CDR2 SYDVKM. V was trimmed by 5 bases and J by 6 bases, leaving 9 bases between them. The CDR3 nucleotides are TGTGCCAGCAGTCCCCGGTGGGATACGCAGTATTTT. Its protein is CASSPRWDTQYF.

The CDR3 DNA sequence: TGTGCCAGTAGAGTATCGGCGTTGGGGGGTTTATTCGAGCAGTACTTC. Translation gives CASRVSALGGLFEQYF. The rearrangement joins TRBV19 to TRBJ2-7; D perhaps matches TRBD2 (6 bases). The V and J ends lost 6 bases and 6 bases respectively, with 24 bases between them. The CDR3 totals 16 residues. Germline lookup yields CDR1 LNHDA and CDR2 SQIVND (reference sequence).